Shown below are 7 T cell receptor beta chains from a single sample sequenced in a study of human T cells and chemical hapten exposure. Via MiXCR, TCRdb re-called the RACE reads, giving one row per CDR3 protein. The repertoire holds under 65,000 distinct CDR3 sequences, 9% to 9.5% seen once, with around 4% in the top ten. Indicated time point: patch test 1, 2 weeks after DPC sensitization. The treatment was: therapeutic diphenylcyclopropenone sensitization with weekly scalp DPC. The sequenced sample was whole blood, obtained in connection with sensitization to the hapten diphenylcyclopropenone (DPC). The receptors were gathered from a woman in her forties or fifties with alopecia areata. Some clones in this sample may be carry-over from other donors' samples.

This clonotype showed up just a few times. In DNA form, the CDR3 reads TGCAGTGCTAACCGGGACTTGAACAATGAGCAGTTCTTC. Translating gives CSANRDLNNEQFF. V is TRBV20-1 and J is TRBJ2-1, with D perhaps matching TRBD2 (6 bases). Between the trimmed V and J ends, which lost 4 bases and 5 bases, there was a span of 12 bases. The CDR3 is 13 residues long. Germline CDR1 and CDR2: DFQATT and SNEGSKA (reference sequence).

This clonotype was recorded many times. The chain couples TRBV28 to TRBJ1-5; D remains unclear. Looked up from germline, CDR1 is MDHEN and CDR2 is SYDVKM. V was cut by 2 bases and J by 5 bases, with 4 bases left in between. This CDR3 is built from 12 residues. In DNA, the CDR3 is TGTGCCAGCAGTTTAACGTATCAGCCCCAGCATTTT. Translating it yields CASSLTYQPQHF.

At least ten counts were recorded for this clonotype. Here the CDR3 DNA reads TGTGCCAGCAGCGTAAGTAGCGGGAGGACCACCGGGGAGCTGTTTTTT. Protein product: CASSVSSGRTTGELFF. J is TRBJ2-2 and V is TRBV9, with TRBD2 identical over 10 bases. The CDR3 sequence is 16 residues long. J gave up 4 bases and V 1 base, and 4 bases lay outside the gene matches. The germline V gene has CDR1 SGDLS and CDR2 YYNGEE.

This clonotype was detected many times. The rearrangement links TRBV3-1 to TRBJ1-2, with 9 bases aligning to TRBD1. The CDR3 runs to 16 residues. Germline-derived CDR1 and CDR2 are LGHDT and YNNKEL (reference sequence). V shed 4 bases and J 6 bases; nucleotides not matched to a gene: 12. The CDR3 region has the DNA TGTGCCAGCAGCCCAAGGTCCGTTACAGGGGGCAATGGCTACACCTTC. It is translated as CASSPRSVTGGNGYTF.

This clonotype was detected many times. CDR3 in DNA: TGCGCCTCTCGAGGCGGGGCTGCAGATACGCAGTATTTT. It specifies CASRGGAADTQYF. V gene TRBV5-1 combines with J gene TRBJ2-3; weak D call: TRBD2 (6 bases). Germline CDR1 SGHRS, CDR2 YFSETQ. V lost 10 bases to trimming and J lost 4 bases, with 16 bases between them. The CDR3 totals 13 residues.

This clonotype was picked up many times. The chain couples TRBV20-1 to TRBJ2-2; 14 positions agree with TRBD2. V lost 0 bases and J lost 6; bases outside the gene matches: 3. This CDR3 spans 16 amino acids. Germline CDR1 is DFQATT and CDR2 is SNEGSKA (reference sequence). The CDR3 coding sequence is TGCAGTGCTAGAGATCCGGGACTAGCGGGAGCCGGGGAGCTGTTTTTT. As protein: CSARDPGLAGAGELFF.

This chain links TRBV12-3 or TRBV12-4 with TRBJ2-2, with D possibly matching TRBD2 (7 bases). V lost 2 bases, J lost 6 bases, and 16 bases lay in between. The CDR3 contains 16 residues. CDR3 bases: TGTGCCAGCAGTTTATTTGGGGGGGCAAGGCCCGGGGAGCTGTTTTTT. Protein product: CASSLFGGARPGELFF.